A selection of T cell receptor beta chains follows, all from one sample in a study of blood T cells in healthy people across ages. TCRdb used MiXCR to reprocess the 5' RACE reads, holding one entry per CDR3 protein. Of 1.5 million to 2 million distinct CDR3 sequences in the sample, roughly 30% were seen once. The specimen sequenced was blood. The receptors shown here come from a woman between 25 and 40 years old in good health. Both conserved end residues are part of each CDR3. Fields, in order: clone size, V gene, D gene, J gene, CDR3 protein, CDR3 DNA. A D gene is named only where the DNA matches it firmly. The size of a clone is reported for some rows only, either as once, few or many, or as a class for expanded clones.

abundance: -
v_gene: TRBV18
d_gene: -
j_gene: TRBJ1-2
CDR3aa: CASSPTNTPILPTF
CDR3nt: TGTGCCAGCTCACCGACGAATACACCAATCCTTCCCACCTTC

abundance: -
v_gene: TRBV11-1
d_gene: -
j_gene: TRBJ2-3
CDR3aa: CASSLVSTLSTDTQYF
CDR3nt: TGTGCCAGCAGCTTAGTTTCAACCCTTAGCACAGATACGCAGTATTTT

abundance: -
v_gene: TRBV25-1
d_gene: -
j_gene: TRBJ1-5
CDR3aa: CANSDSSSGQPQHF
CDR3nt: TGTGCCAACAGTGACTCCTCGTCCGGCCAGCCCCAGCATTTT

abundance: -
v_gene: TRBV5-1
d_gene: -
j_gene: TRBJ2-3
CDR3aa: CASSSLLGTDTQYF
CDR3nt: TGCGCCAGCAGCAGTTTACTAGGGACAGATACGCAGTATTTT

abundance: -
v_gene: TRBV27
d_gene: -
j_gene: TRBJ1-5
CDR3aa: CASSFGPGQPQHF
CDR3nt: TGTGCCAGCAGTTTTGGACCGGGTCAGCCCCAGCATTTT

abundance: -
v_gene: TRBV6-1
d_gene: -
j_gene: TRBJ2-3
CDR3aa: CASSDLTRGAYTDTQYF
CDR3nt: TGTGCCAGCAGTGACCTCACCCGGGGGGCCTACACAGATACGCAGTATTTT

abundance: few
v_gene: TRBV3-1
d_gene: TRBD2
j_gene: TRBJ2-3
CDR3aa: CASSQGTSGGTSTDTQYF
CDR3nt: TGTGCCAGCAGCCAAGGGACTAGCGGGGGGACTAGCACAGATACGCAGTATTTT

abundance: -
v_gene: TRBV20-1
d_gene: TRBD2
j_gene: TRBJ2-2
CDR3aa: CSARDLSSGGETGELFF
CDR3nt: TGCAGTGCTAGAGATCTTTCTAGCGGGGGGGAAACCGGGGAGCTGTTTTTT

abundance: few
v_gene: TRBV3-1
d_gene: -
j_gene: TRBJ2-1
CDR3aa: CASSQDPGLVGTQDEQFF
CDR3nt: TGTGCCAGCAGCCAAGATCCCGGCCTAGTGGGAACACAGGATGAGCAGTTCTTC

abundance: few
v_gene: TRBV5-6
d_gene: TRBD2
j_gene: TRBJ2-3
CDR3aa: CASSPGLVDTQYF
CDR3nt: TGTGCCAGCAGTCCCGGACTAGTTGATACGCAGTATTTT

abundance: once
v_gene: TRBV5-6
d_gene: -
j_gene: TRBJ2-1
CDR3aa: CASSPRGRGDYNEQFF
CDR3nt: TGTGCCAGCAGCCCTCGAGGAAGGGGCGACTACAATGAGCAGTTCTTC

abundance: once
v_gene: TRBV11-2
d_gene: -
j_gene: TRBJ2-7
CDR3aa: CANSSLGGTYEQYF
CDR3nt: TGTGCCAACAGTTCTCTGGGTGGGACCTACGAGCAGTACTTC

abundance: few
v_gene: TRBV12-3/TRBV12-4
d_gene: -
j_gene: TRBJ2-3
CDR3aa: CASSLEGRLETSTDTQYF
CDR3nt: TGTGCCAGCAGCCTAGAGGGTAGACTAGAAACTAGCACAGATACGCAGTATTTT

abundance: few
v_gene: TRBV7-2
d_gene: -
j_gene: TRBJ2-7
CDR3aa: CASSPGHLRLSYEQYF
CDR3nt: TGTGCCAGCAGCCCGGGACACCTCAGGCTCTCCTACGAGCAGTACTTC

abundance: -
v_gene: TRBV6-5
d_gene: TRBD2
j_gene: TRBJ2-1
CDR3aa: CVTGLAGYNEQFF
CDR3nt: TGTGTCACCGGACTAGCGGGGTACAATGAGCAGTTCTTC

abundance: -
v_gene: TRBV12-3/TRBV12-4
d_gene: TRBD2
j_gene: TRBJ2-7
CDR3aa: CASSGGLAGGHEQYF
CDR3nt: TGTGCCAGCAGTGGGGGACTAGCGGGAGGCCACGAGCAGTACTTC

abundance: -
v_gene: TRBV27
d_gene: -
j_gene: TRBJ2-7
CDR3aa: CAGSLGGVGYEQYF
CDR3nt: TGTGCCGGCAGTTTGGGTGGGGTGGGGTACGAGCAGTACTTC

abundance: -
v_gene: TRBV6-1
d_gene: TRBD2
j_gene: TRBJ2-5
CDR3aa: CASGPGLDGGTQYF
CDR3nt: TGTGCCAGCGGGCCGGGACTAGATGGTGGGACCCAGTACTTC

abundance: -
v_gene: TRBV27
d_gene: -
j_gene: TRBJ2-7
CDR3aa: CASSLSKGVEQYF
CDR3nt: TGTGCCAGCAGTTTATCGAAGGGAGTCGAGCAGTACTTC

abundance: -
v_gene: TRBV28
d_gene: TRBD2
j_gene: TRBJ2-5
CDR3aa: CASSDAGGQETQYF
CDR3nt: TGTGCCAGCAGTGATGCGGGAGGCCAAGAGACCCAGTACTTC

abundance: -
v_gene: TRBV12-3/TRBV12-4
d_gene: -
j_gene: TRBJ2-7
CDR3aa: CVSSFGGTGYEQYF
CDR3nt: TGTGTCAGCAGTTTTGGGGGAACAGGCTACGAGCAGTACTTC

abundance: few
v_gene: TRBV6-1
d_gene: -
j_gene: TRBJ2-5
CDR3aa: CASSDRVQVETQYF
CDR3nt: TGTGCCAGCAGTGACAGGGTACAAGTGGAGACCCAGTACTTC

abundance: few
v_gene: TRBV20-1
d_gene: -
j_gene: TRBJ2-5
CDR3aa: CSARLSGGGETQYF
CDR3nt: TGCAGTGCTAGACTCTCAGGGGGAGGGGAGACCCAGTACTTC

abundance: few
v_gene: TRBV6-5
d_gene: -
j_gene: TRBJ2-7
CDR3aa: CASRPNPGYEQYF
CDR3nt: TGTGCCAGCCGTCCAAACCCGGGCTACGAGCAGTACTTC

abundance: -
v_gene: TRBV20-1
d_gene: TRBD2
j_gene: TRBJ2-7
CDR3aa: CSARPSGGSYNEQYF
CDR3nt: TGCAGTGCTAGACCCAGCGGGGGTTCCTACAATGAGCAGTACTTC

abundance: many
v_gene: TRBV20-1
d_gene: TRBD1
j_gene: TRBJ1-1
CDR3aa: CSARGVPGQGAGTEAFF
CDR3nt: TGCAGTGCTAGAGGCGTCCCGGGACAGGGCGCGGGCACTGAAGCTTTCTTT

abundance: -
v_gene: TRBV4-1
d_gene: -
j_gene: TRBJ1-1
CDR3aa: CASSHEQGSEAFF
CDR3nt: TGCGCCAGCAGCCATGAACAGGGAAGTGAAGCTTTCTTT

abundance: -
v_gene: TRBV3-1
d_gene: TRBD2
j_gene: TRBJ2-5
CDR3aa: CASSQEASGGQETQYF
CDR3nt: TGTGCCAGCAGCCAAGAAGCGAGCGGGGGTCAAGAGACCCAGTACTTC

abundance: -
v_gene: TRBV7-9
d_gene: -
j_gene: TRBJ1-4
CDR3aa: CASSHDRAAEKLFF
CDR3nt: TGTGCCAGCAGTCATGACCGGGCGGCGGAAAAACTGTTTTTT

abundance: -
v_gene: TRBV12-5
d_gene: TRBD2
j_gene: TRBJ2-1
CDR3aa: CASGLDRLAGVLYNEQFF
CDR3nt: TGTGCTAGTGGTTTGGATAGACTAGCGGGAGTCCTTTACAATGAGCAGTTCTTC

abundance: -
v_gene: TRBV7-6
d_gene: TRBD1
j_gene: TRBJ2-7
CDR3aa: CASSRRTGGAYYEQYF
CDR3nt: TGTGCCAGCAGCCGTAGGACAGGCGGAGCGTACTACGAGCAGTACTTC

abundance: few
v_gene: TRBV5-1
d_gene: -
j_gene: TRBJ2-3
CDR3aa: CASSLGSITDTQYF
CDR3nt: TGCGCCAGCAGCTTGGGGTCCATCACAGATACGCAGTATTTT

abundance: -
v_gene: TRBV27
d_gene: -
j_gene: TRBJ1-4
CDR3aa: CASSPRGSLGEKLFF
CDR3nt: TGTGCCAGCAGTCCGCGGGGGAGTCTCGGTGAAAAACTGTTTTTT

abundance: -
v_gene: TRBV27
d_gene: -
j_gene: TRBJ1-2
CDR3aa: CASSLSRANYGYTF
CDR3nt: TGTGCCAGCAGTTTATCCCGGGCTAACTATGGCTACACCTTC

abundance: -
v_gene: TRBV29-1
d_gene: TRBD2
j_gene: TRBJ2-5
CDR3aa: CSVGSSGPTGGQETQYF
CDR3nt: TGCAGCGTTGGGTCTAGCGGTCCCACTGGGGGGCAAGAGACCCAGTACTTC

abundance: few
v_gene: TRBV4-1
d_gene: -
j_gene: TRBJ1-1
CDR3aa: CASSQVPRSMNTEAFF
CDR3nt: TGCGCCAGCAGCCAAGTCCCCAGGAGCATGAACACTGAAGCTTTCTTT

abundance: -
v_gene: TRBV12-3/TRBV12-4
d_gene: TRBD2
j_gene: TRBJ2-7
CDR3aa: CASSFGTSGGEYEQYF
CDR3nt: TGTGCCAGCAGCTTTGGGACTAGCGGGGGAGAGTACGAGCAGTACTTC

abundance: -
v_gene: TRBV2
d_gene: -
j_gene: TRBJ1-1
CDR3aa: CASSKSPESSTEAFF
CDR3nt: TGTGCCAGCAGTAAAAGCCCAGAATCGAGCACTGAAGCTTTCTTT

abundance: -
v_gene: TRBV28
d_gene: TRBD1
j_gene: TRBJ1-5
CDR3aa: CASSLGRDRVNQPQHF
CDR3nt: TGTGCCAGCAGTTTAGGGCGGGACAGGGTTAATCAGCCCCAGCATTTT

abundance: few
v_gene: TRBV5-4
d_gene: -
j_gene: TRBJ1-2
CDR3aa: CASSLQVGHEKGYTF
CDR3nt: TGTGCCAGCAGCTTACAGGTCGGTCACGAGAAAGGCTACACCTTC

abundance: few
v_gene: TRBV20-1
d_gene: -
j_gene: TRBJ2-6
CDR3aa: CSALRTGANVLTF
CDR3nt: TGCAGTGCTTTAAGGACTGGGGCCAACGTCCTGACTTTC

abundance: -
v_gene: TRBV6-6
d_gene: TRBD2
j_gene: TRBJ2-3
CDR3aa: CASGGSGGARVTQYF
CDR3nt: TGTGCCAGCGGGGGGAGCGGGGGGGCCCGAGTTACGCAGTATTTT

abundance: -
v_gene: TRBV7-2
d_gene: -
j_gene: TRBJ2-3
CDR3aa: CASSPRLSPGVTDTQYF
CDR3nt: TGTGCCAGCAGCCCACGACTCTCTCCGGGGGTCACAGATACGCAGTATTTT

abundance: few
v_gene: TRBV21-1
d_gene: -
j_gene: TRBJ2-1
CDR3aa: CASTGTSGTREADEQFF
CDR3nt: TGTGCCAGCACCGGGACTAGCGGGACCCGGGAGGCAGATGAGCAGTTCTTC

abundance: -
v_gene: TRBV27
d_gene: -
j_gene: TRBJ1-5
CDR3aa: CASSLSYLNQPQHF
CDR3nt: TGTGCCAGCAGTTTATCCTATTTAAATCAGCCCCAGCATTTT

abundance: -
v_gene: TRBV30
d_gene: -
j_gene: TRBJ2-1
CDR3aa: CAWNSGVNEQFF
CDR3nt: TGTGCCTGGAATTCCGGGGTCAATGAGCAGTTCTTC

abundance: few
v_gene: TRBV12-3/TRBV12-4
d_gene: -
j_gene: TRBJ2-5
CDR3aa: CASSPGTIHGETQYF
CDR3nt: TGTGCCAGCAGCCCCGGGACCATCCACGGGGAGACCCAGTACTTC

abundance: -
v_gene: TRBV30
d_gene: -
j_gene: TRBJ2-7
CDR3aa: CAWSRDFSSYEQYF
CDR3nt: TGTGCCTGGAGCCGGGACTTTAGCTCCTACGAGCAGTACTTC